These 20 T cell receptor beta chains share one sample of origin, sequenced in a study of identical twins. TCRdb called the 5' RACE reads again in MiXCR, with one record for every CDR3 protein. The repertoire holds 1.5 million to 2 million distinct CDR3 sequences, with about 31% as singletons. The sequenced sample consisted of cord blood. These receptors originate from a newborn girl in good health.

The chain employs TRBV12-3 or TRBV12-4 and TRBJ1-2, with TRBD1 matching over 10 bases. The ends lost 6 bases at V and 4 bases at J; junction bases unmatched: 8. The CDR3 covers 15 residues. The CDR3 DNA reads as TGTGCCAGCAGCAGTCGGGGACAGGGGCCCTATGGCTACACCTTC. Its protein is CASSSRGQGPYGYTF.

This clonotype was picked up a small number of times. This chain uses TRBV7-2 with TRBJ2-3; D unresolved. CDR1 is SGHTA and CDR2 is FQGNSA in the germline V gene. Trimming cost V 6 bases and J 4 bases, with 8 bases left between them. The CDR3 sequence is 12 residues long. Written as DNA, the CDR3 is TGTGCCAGCAGTAGTAGGTCAGATACGCAGTATTTT. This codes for CASSSRSDTQYF.

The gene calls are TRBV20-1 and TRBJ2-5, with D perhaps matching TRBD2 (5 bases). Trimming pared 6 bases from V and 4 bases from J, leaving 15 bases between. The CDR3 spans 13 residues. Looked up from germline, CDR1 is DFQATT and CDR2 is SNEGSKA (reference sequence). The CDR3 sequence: CSACREYRETQYF. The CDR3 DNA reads TGCAGTGCCTGCCGGGAATACAGAGAGACCCAGTACTTC.

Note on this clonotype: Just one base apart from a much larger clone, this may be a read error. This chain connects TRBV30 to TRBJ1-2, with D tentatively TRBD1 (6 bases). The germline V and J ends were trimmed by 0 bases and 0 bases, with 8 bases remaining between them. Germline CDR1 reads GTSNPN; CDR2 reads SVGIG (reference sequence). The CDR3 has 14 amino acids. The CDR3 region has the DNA TGTGCCTGGAGTGTAGGGACAACTAACTATGGCTACACCTTC. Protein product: CAWSVGTTNYGYTF.

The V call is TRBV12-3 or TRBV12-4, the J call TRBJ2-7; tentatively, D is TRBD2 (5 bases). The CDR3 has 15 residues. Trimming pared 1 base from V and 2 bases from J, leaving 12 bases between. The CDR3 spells CASSLEFGLPYEQYF. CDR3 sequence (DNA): TGTGCCAGCAGTTTAGAGTTCGGACTCCCCTACGAGCAGTACTTC.

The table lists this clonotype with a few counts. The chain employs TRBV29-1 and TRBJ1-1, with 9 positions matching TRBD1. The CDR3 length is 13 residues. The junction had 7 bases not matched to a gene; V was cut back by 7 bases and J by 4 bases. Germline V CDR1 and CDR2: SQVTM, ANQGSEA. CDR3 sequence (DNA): TGCAGCGCTGCGGACAGGGGACTCACTGAAGCTTTCTTT. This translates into CSAADRGLTEAFF.

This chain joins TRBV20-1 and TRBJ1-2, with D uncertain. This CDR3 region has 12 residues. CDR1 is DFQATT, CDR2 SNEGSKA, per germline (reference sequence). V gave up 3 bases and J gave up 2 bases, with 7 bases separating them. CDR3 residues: CSASTVNYGYTF. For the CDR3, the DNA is TGCAGTGCTAGTACGGTCAACTATGGCTACACCTTC.

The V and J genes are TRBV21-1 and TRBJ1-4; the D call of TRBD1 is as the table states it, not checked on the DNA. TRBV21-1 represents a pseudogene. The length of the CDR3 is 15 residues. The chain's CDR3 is CASSKVRDRAEKLFF. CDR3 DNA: TGTGCCAGCAGCAAAGTCCGGGACAGGGCCGAAAAACTGTTTTTT.

CDR3: CASSLGAGRDYEQYF. The CDR3 DNA is TGTGCCAGCAGTTTGGGGGCAGGGAGAGACTACGAGCAGTACTTC. The J gene is TRBJ2-7, the V gene TRBV12-3 or TRBV12-4; TRBD1 is a possible D gene (6 bases). This CDR3 is 15 amino acids long. Trimming removed 3 bases at V and 3 bases at J, with 15 bases between.

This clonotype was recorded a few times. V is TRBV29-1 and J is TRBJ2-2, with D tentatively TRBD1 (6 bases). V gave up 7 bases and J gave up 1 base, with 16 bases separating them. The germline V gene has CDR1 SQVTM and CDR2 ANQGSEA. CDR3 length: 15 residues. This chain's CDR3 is CSATHNRVNTGELFF. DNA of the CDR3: TGCAGCGCTACCCACAACAGGGTGAACACCGGGGAGCTGTTTTTT.

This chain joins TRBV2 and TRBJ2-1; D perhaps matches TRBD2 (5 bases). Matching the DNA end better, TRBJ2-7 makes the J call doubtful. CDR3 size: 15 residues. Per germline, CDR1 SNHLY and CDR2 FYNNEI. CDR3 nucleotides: TGTGCCAGCAGCCCTATTAGCGCATCCTACAATGAGCAGTACTTC. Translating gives CASSPISASYNEQYF.

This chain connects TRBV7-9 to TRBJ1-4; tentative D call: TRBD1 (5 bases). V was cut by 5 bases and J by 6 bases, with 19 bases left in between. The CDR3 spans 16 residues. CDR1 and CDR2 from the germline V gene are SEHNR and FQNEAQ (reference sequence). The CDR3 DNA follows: TGTGCCAGCAGCAACATCAAGGGGTCGTTGGATGAAAAACTGTTTTTT. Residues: CASSNIKGSLDEKLFF. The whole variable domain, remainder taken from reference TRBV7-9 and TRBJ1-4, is DTGVSQNPRHKITKRGQNVTFRCDPISEHNRLYWYRQTLGQGPEFLTYFQNEAQLEKSRLLSDRFSAERPKGSFSTLEIQRTEQGDSAMYLCASSNIKGSLDEKLFFGSGTQLSVL.

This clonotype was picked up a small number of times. CDR3 in DNA: TGTGCCAGCAGCCGGGACAGGGGCATTCAGTACTTC. As protein: CASSRDRGIQYF. The chain joins TRBV28 to TRBJ2-4, with 10 nucleotides matching TRBD1. The CDR3 extends over 12 amino acids. From germline, CDR1 is MDHEN and CDR2 SYDVKM. With 6 bases clipped from V and 9 bases from J, the junction kept 2 bases outside the gene matches.

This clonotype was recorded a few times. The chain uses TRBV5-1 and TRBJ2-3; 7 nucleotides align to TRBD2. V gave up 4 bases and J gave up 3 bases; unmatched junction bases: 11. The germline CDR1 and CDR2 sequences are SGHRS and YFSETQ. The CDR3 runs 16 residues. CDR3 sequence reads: CASSLRGNIGTDTQYF. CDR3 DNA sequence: TGCGCCAGCAGCCTGCGGGGGAACATCGGGACAGATACGCAGTATTTT. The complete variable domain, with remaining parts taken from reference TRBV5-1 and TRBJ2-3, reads KAGVTQTPRYLIKTRGQQVTLSCSPISGHRSVSWYQQTPGQGLQFLFEYFSETQRNKGNFPGRFSGRQFSNSRSEMNVSTLELGDSALYLCASSLRGNIGTDTQYFGPGTRLTVL.

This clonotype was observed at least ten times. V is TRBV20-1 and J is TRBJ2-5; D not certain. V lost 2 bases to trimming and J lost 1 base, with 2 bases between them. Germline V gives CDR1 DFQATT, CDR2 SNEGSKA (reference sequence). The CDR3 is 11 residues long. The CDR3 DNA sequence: TGCAGTGCTAGACGCCAAGAGACCCAGTACTTC. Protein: CSARRQETQYF.

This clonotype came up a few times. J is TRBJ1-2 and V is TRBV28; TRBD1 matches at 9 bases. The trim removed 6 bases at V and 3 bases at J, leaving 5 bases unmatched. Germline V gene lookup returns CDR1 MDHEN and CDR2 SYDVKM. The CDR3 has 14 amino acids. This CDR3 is CASSLQGADYGYTF. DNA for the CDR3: TGTGCCAGCAGCCTACAGGGGGCGGACTATGGCTACACCTTC.

This CDR3 is CSARNTDRDDYNSPLHF. As DNA, the CDR3 is TGCAGTGCTAGAAACACGGACAGGGACGACTATAATTCACCCCTCCACTTT. The chain employs TRBV20-1 and TRBJ1-6, with 8 bases fitting TRBD1. The germline CDR1 and CDR2 sequences are DFQATT and SNEGSKA (reference sequence). The V segment lost 2 bases and the J segment 3 bases; nucleotides outside the gene matches: 9. CDR3 length equals 17 residues.

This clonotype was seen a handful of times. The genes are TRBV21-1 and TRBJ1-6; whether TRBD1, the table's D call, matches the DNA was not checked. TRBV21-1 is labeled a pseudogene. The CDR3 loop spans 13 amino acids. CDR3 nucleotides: TGTGCCAGCACCCCCAGGGGGAATTCACCCCTCCACTTT. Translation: CASTPRGNSPLHF.

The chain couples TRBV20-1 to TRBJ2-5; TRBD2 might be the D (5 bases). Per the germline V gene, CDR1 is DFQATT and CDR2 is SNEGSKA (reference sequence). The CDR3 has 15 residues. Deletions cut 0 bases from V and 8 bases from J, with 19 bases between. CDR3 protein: CSARDALAPGETQYF. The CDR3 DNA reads TGCAGTGCTAGAGATGCCCTAGCCCCCGGTGAAACCCAGTACTTC.

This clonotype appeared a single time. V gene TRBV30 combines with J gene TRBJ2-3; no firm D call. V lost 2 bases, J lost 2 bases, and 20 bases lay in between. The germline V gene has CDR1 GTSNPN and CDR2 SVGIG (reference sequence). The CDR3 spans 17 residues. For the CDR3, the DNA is TGTGCCTGGAGTACCACGAGGTGGGCTCGTAACACAGATACGCAGTATTTT. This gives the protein CAWSTTRWARNTDTQYF. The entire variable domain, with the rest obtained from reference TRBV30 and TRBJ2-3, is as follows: SQTIHQWPATLVQPVGSPLSLECTVEGTSNPNLYWYRQAAGRGLQLLFYSVGIGQISSEVPQNLSASRPQDRQFILSSKKLLLSDSGFYLCAWSTTRWARNTDTQYFGPGTRLTVL.